The rows below give T cell receptor beta chains drawn from one sample of a study of blood T cells in healthy people across ages. One entry per CDR3 protein results from TCRdb running MiXCR on the 5' RACE reads. The sample includes 1.5 million to 1.9 million distinct CDR3 sequences, approximately 43% of them seen just once. Sequencing used blood. Receptors originate from a young woman in good health. Each CDR3 is given with its conserved first and last residue. Fields, in order: clone size, D gene, J gene, V gene, CDR3 DNA, CDR3 protein. The D gene is left open where the match is weak. Expanded clones are given a class, and other clones once, few, many or no size at all.

abundance: -; d_gene: -; j_gene: TRBJ1-5; v_gene: TRBV10-3; CDR3nt: TGTGCCATCAGTGAGTATGGAAACGGTGAACAGCCCCAGCATTTT; CDR3aa: CAISEYGNGEQPQHF
abundance: -; d_gene: -; j_gene: TRBJ1-6; v_gene: TRBV20-1; CDR3nt: TGCAGTGCTAAAAGTGGAAGGCCTAATTCACCCCTCCACTTT; CDR3aa: CSAKSGRPNSPLHF
abundance: few; d_gene: -; j_gene: TRBJ2-1; v_gene: TRBV3-1; CDR3nt: TGTGCCAGCAGCCAAAAGGTCCACAATGAGCAGTTCTTC; CDR3aa: CASSQKVHNEQFF
abundance: -; d_gene: -; j_gene: TRBJ2-2; v_gene: TRBV5-1; CDR3nt: TGCGCCAGCAGCTTGGCAAGGGAGCTGTTTTTT; CDR3aa: CASSLARELFF
abundance: -; d_gene: -; j_gene: TRBJ2-3; v_gene: TRBV6-2/TRBV6-3; CDR3nt: TGTGCCAGCAGTTACTCGCCCTGGAACACAGATACGCAGTATTTT; CDR3aa: CASSYSPWNTDTQYF
abundance: few; d_gene: -; j_gene: TRBJ2-1; v_gene: TRBV20-1; CDR3nt: TGCAGTGCTAGAGGCCGGGACTACAATGAGCAGTTCTTC; CDR3aa: CSARGRDYNEQFF
abundance: -; d_gene: -; j_gene: TRBJ1-6; v_gene: TRBV12-3/TRBV12-4; CDR3nt: TGTGCCAGCAGATCCGCTGCTAGGATATCACCCCTCCACTTT; CDR3aa: CASRSAARISPLHF
abundance: -; d_gene: -; j_gene: TRBJ1-5; v_gene: TRBV4-3; CDR3nt: TGCGCCAGCAGCCAAGGACGGGACGCGTGGCAGCGCCAGCATTTT; CDR3aa: CASSQGRDAWQRQHF
abundance: -; d_gene: -; j_gene: TRBJ2-1; v_gene: TRBV29-1; CDR3nt: TGCAGCGTTGCTCCAGTCGGAGCGAGCGGTGAGCAGTTCTTC; CDR3aa: CSVAPVGASGEQFF
abundance: -; d_gene: -; j_gene: TRBJ1-6; v_gene: TRBV10-3; CDR3nt: TGTGCCATCAGTGAGCTGCAAGGGGGGAATTCACCCCTCCACTTT; CDR3aa: CAISELQGGNSPLHF
abundance: few; d_gene: -; j_gene: TRBJ1-1; v_gene: TRBV20-1; CDR3nt: TGCAGTGCTAGAGATTGGGATATGAACACTGAAGCTTTCTTT; CDR3aa: CSARDWDMNTEAFF
abundance: -; d_gene: -; j_gene: TRBJ1-1; v_gene: TRBV9; CDR3nt: TGTGCCAGCAGTCAGGGACAAGTGAACACTGAAGCTTTCTTT; CDR3aa: CASSQGQVNTEAFF
abundance: -; d_gene: -; j_gene: TRBJ2-2; v_gene: TRBV7-2; CDR3nt: TGTGCCAGCAGGGCAAACGCGAACACCGGGGAGCTGTTTTTT; CDR3aa: CASRANANTGELFF
abundance: once; d_gene: -; j_gene: TRBJ2-3; v_gene: TRBV12-3/TRBV12-4; CDR3nt: TGTGCCAGCAGTTTTACTCCCAGGGGAGATACGCAGTATTTT; CDR3aa: CASSFTPRGDTQYF
abundance: -; d_gene: -; j_gene: TRBJ2-1; v_gene: TRBV4-2; CDR3nt: TGTGCCAGCAGCCAAGCCGTCTTGAGGGGGGGAAATAATGAGCAGTTCTTC; CDR3aa: CASSQAVLRGGNNEQFF
abundance: -; d_gene: -; j_gene: TRBJ2-7; v_gene: TRBV5-1; CDR3nt: TGCGCCAGCAGCCTTCAGGACTACAATGAGCAGTACTTC; CDR3aa: CASSLQDYNEQYF
abundance: -; d_gene: -; j_gene: TRBJ2-1; v_gene: TRBV19; CDR3nt: TGTGCCAGTAGGCCCACGAGCTCCTACAATGAGCAGTTCTTC; CDR3aa: CASRPTSSYNEQFF
abundance: -; d_gene: -; j_gene: TRBJ2-3; v_gene: TRBV20-1; CDR3nt: TGCAGTGCTAGAGGGAGCGGAGATACTAGCACAGATACGCAGTATTTT; CDR3aa: CSARGSGDTSTDTQYF
abundance: few; d_gene: -; j_gene: TRBJ2-7; v_gene: TRBV28; CDR3nt: TGTGCCAGCACCCTATCGGGGTCCTACGAGCAGTACTTC; CDR3aa: CASTLSGSYEQYF
abundance: -; d_gene: -; j_gene: TRBJ1-1; v_gene: TRBV9; CDR3nt: TGTGCCAGCAGCGTAGAGAGGGGGTTCCCTTCCACTGAAGCTTTCTTT; CDR3aa: CASSVERGFPSTEAFF
abundance: few; d_gene: -; j_gene: TRBJ2-7; v_gene: TRBV29-1; CDR3nt: TGCAGCGCCGAGGTCCTGGGCGCGGACGAGCAGTACTTC; CDR3aa: CSAEVLGADEQYF
abundance: -; d_gene: TRBD2; j_gene: TRBJ2-3; v_gene: TRBV19; CDR3nt: TGTGCCAGTAGTATAGTCCCGACTAGCGGGATGGGTACGCAGTATTTT; CDR3aa: CASSIVPTSGMGTQYF
abundance: once; d_gene: TRBD2; j_gene: TRBJ2-5; v_gene: TRBV11-1; CDR3nt: TGTGCCAGCAGCTTAGGACGGACTAGCGGAGGGGAGACCCAGTACTTC; CDR3aa: CASSLGRTSGGETQYF
abundance: few; d_gene: -; j_gene: TRBJ1-6; v_gene: TRBV4-1; CDR3nt: TGCGCCAGCAGGATCAGGGTTAGCTCCTATAATTCACCCCTCCACTTT; CDR3aa: CASRIRVSSYNSPLHF
abundance: -; d_gene: -; j_gene: TRBJ2-1; v_gene: TRBV7-9; CDR3nt: TGTGTCAGCAGCTTATTTCTAGCACAGAGCTCCTACAATGAGCAGTTCTTC; CDR3aa: CVSSLFLAQSSYNEQFF
abundance: -; d_gene: -; j_gene: TRBJ2-3; v_gene: TRBV4-3; CDR3nt: TGCGCCAGCAGCCAAGTTTGGGCTAGCTCCATCACAGATACGCAGTATTTT; CDR3aa: CASSQVWASSITDTQYF
abundance: -; d_gene: TRBD1; j_gene: TRBJ1-4; v_gene: TRBV18; CDR3nt: TGTGCCAGCTACCGTGACAGGGGACATAATGAAAAACTGTTTTTT; CDR3aa: CASYRDRGHNEKLFF
abundance: once; d_gene: TRBD1; j_gene: TRBJ1-2; v_gene: TRBV12-3/TRBV12-4; CDR3nt: TGTGCCAGCAGGCGGACAGGGGGAAAGGGCTACACCTTC; CDR3aa: CASRRTGGKGYTF
abundance: -; d_gene: TRBD2; j_gene: TRBJ2-7; v_gene: TRBV12-3/TRBV12-4; CDR3nt: TGTGCCAGCAGTTTCCGACTAGCGGGGACCTACAATGAGCAGTACTTC; CDR3aa: CASSFRLAGTYNEQYF
abundance: -; d_gene: -; j_gene: TRBJ1-2; v_gene: TRBV6-1; CDR3nt: TGTGCCAGCAGGGCGGATCCTAACTATGGCTACACCTTC; CDR3aa: CASRADPNYGYTF
abundance: -; d_gene: TRBD1; j_gene: TRBJ1-1; v_gene: TRBV5-1; CDR3nt: TGCGCCAGCAGCAAGCGACAGGGGAGAGAAGCTTTCTTT; CDR3aa: CASSKRQGREAFF
abundance: few; d_gene: -; j_gene: TRBJ2-5; v_gene: TRBV9; CDR3nt: TGTGCCAGCAGCGCAGCCGTTGGACACACATACAATGAGCAGTACTTC; CDR3aa: CASSAAVGHTYNEQYF
abundance: -; d_gene: -; j_gene: TRBJ2-7; v_gene: TRBV2; CDR3nt: TGTGCCAGCCAACCGACGATCTACGAGCAGTACTTC; CDR3aa: CASQPTIYEQYF
abundance: few; d_gene: TRBD2; j_gene: TRBJ2-3; v_gene: TRBV12-3/TRBV12-4; CDR3nt: TGTGCCAGCAGTTATAATCCTAGCGGGTCAGGAGATACGCAGTATTTT; CDR3aa: CASSYNPSGSGDTQYF
abundance: few; d_gene: -; j_gene: TRBJ1-4; v_gene: TRBV7-9; CDR3nt: TGTGCCAGCAGCTCCCCCTCGGCAGAGAACAATGAAAAACTGTTTTTT; CDR3aa: CASSSPSAENNEKLFF
abundance: -; d_gene: -; j_gene: TRBJ2-3; v_gene: TRBV29-1; CDR3nt: TGCAGCTCCCGGGACCTAGCCTCTAGCACAGATACGCAGTATTTT; CDR3aa: CSSRDLASSTDTQYF
abundance: -; d_gene: -; j_gene: TRBJ2-3; v_gene: TRBV10-3; CDR3nt: TGTGCCATCAGTGAGGGGTTAGCCCCCTCAGATACGCAGTATTTT; CDR3aa: CAISEGLAPSDTQYF
abundance: few; d_gene: -; j_gene: TRBJ2-1; v_gene: TRBV7-9; CDR3nt: TGTGCCAGCAGCCCACGGGTTGACCAGAGCTCCTACAATGAGCAGTTCTTC; CDR3aa: CASSPRVDQSSYNEQFF